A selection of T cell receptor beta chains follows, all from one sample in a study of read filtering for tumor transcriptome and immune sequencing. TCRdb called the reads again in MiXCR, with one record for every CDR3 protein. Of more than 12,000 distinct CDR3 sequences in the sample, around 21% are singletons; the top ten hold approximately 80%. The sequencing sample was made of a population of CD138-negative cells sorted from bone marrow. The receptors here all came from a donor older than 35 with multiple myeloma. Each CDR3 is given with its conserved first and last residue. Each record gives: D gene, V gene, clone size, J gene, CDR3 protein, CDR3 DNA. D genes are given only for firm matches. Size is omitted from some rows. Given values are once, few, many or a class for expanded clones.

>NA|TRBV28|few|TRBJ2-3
CAISEQGITQYF
TGTGCCATCTCCGAGCAGGGGATTACGCAGTATTTT
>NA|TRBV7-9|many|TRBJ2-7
CASSLGQEGEQYF
TGTGCCAGCAGCCTTGGACAGGAGGGAGAGCAGTACTTC
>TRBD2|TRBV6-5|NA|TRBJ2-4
CASSPGGASGVPSAKNIQYF
TGTGCCAGCAGTCCCGGAGGGGCAAGCGGGGTTCCGTCGGCCAAAAACATTCAGTACTTC
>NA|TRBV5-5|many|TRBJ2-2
CASSLGLGLAGELFF
TGTGCCAGCAGCTTGGGTCTGGGTCTCGCCGGGGAGCTGTTTTTT
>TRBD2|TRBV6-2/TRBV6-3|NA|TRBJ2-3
CATASGSTGTQYF
TGTGCCACCGCCAGCGGGAGCACAGGTACGCAGTATTTT
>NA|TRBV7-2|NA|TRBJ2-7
CASSLAFSSYEQYF
TGTGCCAGCAGCTTAGCGTTTAGCTCCTACGAGCAGTACTTC
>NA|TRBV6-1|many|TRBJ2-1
CATRWKLANNEQFF
TGTGCCACCCGATGGAAGCTGGCAAACAATGAGCAGTTCTTC
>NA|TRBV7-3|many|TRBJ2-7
CASSPGGGVTYEQYF
TGTGCCAGCAGCCCGGGCGGCGGGGTGACCTACGAGCAGTACTTC
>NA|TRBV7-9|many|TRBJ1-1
CASSFEGKSTEAFF
TGTGCCAGCAGCTTCGAGGGGAAGAGTACTGAAGCTTTCTTT
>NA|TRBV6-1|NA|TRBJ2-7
CASTTDGIAYEQYF
TGTGCCAGCACCACAGACGGTATTGCCTACGAGCAGTACTTC
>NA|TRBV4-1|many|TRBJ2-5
CASSQDRMETQYF
TGCGCCAGCAGCCAAGATCGTATGGAGACCCAGTACTTC
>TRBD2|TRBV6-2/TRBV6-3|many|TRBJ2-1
CASSPGSGRINEQFF
TGTGCCAGCAGTCCCGGTAGCGGGAGGATTAATGAGCAGTTCTTC
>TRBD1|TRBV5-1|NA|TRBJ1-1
CASSLRTGGSEAFF
TGCGCCAGCAGCTTGCGGACAGGGGGATCTGAAGCTTTCTTT
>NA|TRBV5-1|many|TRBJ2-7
CASSFVPGPGRDEQYF
TGCGCCAGCAGCTTTGTTCCAGGCCCAGGTCGGGACGAGCAGTACTTC
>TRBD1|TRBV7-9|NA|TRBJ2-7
CASSFTGVEQYF
TGTGCCAGCAGCTTTACAGGGGTCGAGCAGTACTTC
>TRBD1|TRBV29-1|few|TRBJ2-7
CSVGRTGGYEQYF
TGCAGCGTTGGGAGGACAGGGGGGTACGAGCAGTACTTC
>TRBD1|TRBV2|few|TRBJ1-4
CASSALTGNEKLFF
TGTGCCAGCAGTGCTCTGACAGGGAATGAAAAACTGTTTTTT
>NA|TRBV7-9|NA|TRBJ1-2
CASTKSDANYGYTF
TGTGCCAGCACCAAATCGGACGCTAACTATGGCTACACCTTC
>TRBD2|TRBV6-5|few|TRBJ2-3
CASKNGGARTDTQYF
TGTGCCAGCAAAAACGGGGGGGCGCGCACAGATACGCAGTATTTT
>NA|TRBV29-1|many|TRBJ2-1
CSVGDPGRSSYNEQFF
TGCAGCGTTGGAGATCCGGGCAGAAGCTCCTACAATGAGCAGTTCTTC
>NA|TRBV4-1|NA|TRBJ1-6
CASSLKGSNSPLHF
TGCGCCAGCAGCCTTAAGGGGTCGAATTCACCCCTACACTTT
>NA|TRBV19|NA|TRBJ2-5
CASSITPGAKETQYF
TGTGCCAGTAGTATAACCCCAGGGGCCAAAGAGACCCAGTACTTC
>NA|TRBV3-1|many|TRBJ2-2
CASSQEMAAPGELFF
TGTGCCAGCAGCCAAGAGATGGCAGCCCCCGGGGAGCTGTTTTTT
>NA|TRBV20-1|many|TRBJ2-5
CSPLANQETQYF
TGCAGCCCTCTAGCCAACCAAGAGACCCAGTACTTC
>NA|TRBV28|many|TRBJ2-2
CASSPWGRTGELFF
TGTGCCAGCAGTCCCTGGGGGCGTACCGGGGAGCTGTTTTTT
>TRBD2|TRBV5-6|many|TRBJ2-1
CASSWTVALAGPSSYNEQFF
TGTGCCAGCAGCTGGACCGTGGCGCTAGCGGGACCCAGCTCCTACAATGAGCAGTTCTTC
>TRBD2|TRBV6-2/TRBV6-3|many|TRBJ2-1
CASSYSKTGGSREQFF
TGTGCCAGCAGTTACTCGAAGACGGGAGGTTCCCGTGAGCAGTTCTTC
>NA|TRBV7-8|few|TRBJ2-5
CASSLDAREETQYF
TGTGCCAGCAGCTTAGATGCCAGGGAAGAGACCCAGTACTTC
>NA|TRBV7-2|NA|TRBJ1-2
CASSLGVMETNYGYTF
TGTGCCAGCAGCTTAGGGGTCATGGAGACTAACTATGGCTACACCTTC
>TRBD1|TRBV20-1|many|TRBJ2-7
CSARVGQFYEQYF
TGCAGTGCTAGAGTGGGACAGTTCTACGAGCAGTACTTC
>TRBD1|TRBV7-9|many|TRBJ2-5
CASSPGTGGETQYF
TGTGCCAGCAGCCCCGGGACAGGGGGTGAGACCCAGTACTTC
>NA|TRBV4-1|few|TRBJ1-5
CASSSGTLFNQPQHF
TGCGCCAGCAGCTCCGGGACACTTTTCAATCAGCCCCAGCATTTT
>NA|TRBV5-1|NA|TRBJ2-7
CASSLSGAPSYEQYF
TGCGCCAGCAGCTTGAGTGGGGCCCCCTCCTACGAGCAGTACTTC
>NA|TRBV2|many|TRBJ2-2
CASSGDPGELFF
TGTGCCAGCAGTGGAGATCCCGGGGAGCTGTTTTTT
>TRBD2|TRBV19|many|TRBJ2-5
CASFSGEETQYF
TGTGCCAGTTTTAGCGGGGAAGAGACCCAGTACTTC
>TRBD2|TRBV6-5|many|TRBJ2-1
CASSYSRASGYNEQFF
TGTGCCAGCAGTTACTCTCGGGCTAGCGGGTACAATGAGCAGTTCTTC
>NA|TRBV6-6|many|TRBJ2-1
CAGSNAASNRVNEQFF
TGTGCCGGATCCAATGCCGCCTCGAACAGGGTCAATGAGCAGTTCTTC
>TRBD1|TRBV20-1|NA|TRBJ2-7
CSARGAGGYEQYF
TGCAGTGCCAGAGGGGCAGGGGGCTACGAGCAGTACTTC
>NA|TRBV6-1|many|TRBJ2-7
CASSIARIYEQYF
TGTGCCAGCTCCATAGCGAGAATCTACGAGCAGTACTTC
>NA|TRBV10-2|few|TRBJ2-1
CASSREPQSPSNEQFF
TGCGCCAGCAGTCGAGAACCCCAATCCCCTTCCAATGAGCAGTTCTTC